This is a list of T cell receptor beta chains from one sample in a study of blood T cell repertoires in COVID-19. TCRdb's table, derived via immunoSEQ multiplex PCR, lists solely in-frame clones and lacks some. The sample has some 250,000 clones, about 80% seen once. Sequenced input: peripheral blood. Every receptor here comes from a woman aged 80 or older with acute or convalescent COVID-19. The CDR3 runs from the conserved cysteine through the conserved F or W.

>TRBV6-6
CASSYLSGFSNQPQHF
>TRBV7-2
CASSFIAGVWETQYF
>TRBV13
CASSEDLSNGYTF
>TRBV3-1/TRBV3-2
CASSPQWTREEQYF
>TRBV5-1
CASSLHNEQYF
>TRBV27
CASRSDRAGEKLFF
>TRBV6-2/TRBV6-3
CASTPGGANNEQFF
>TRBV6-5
CASSPGQGWGQYF
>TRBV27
CASSRERSNQPQHF
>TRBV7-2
CASSLESVGTQYF
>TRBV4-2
CASSQNREFNYGYTF
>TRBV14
CASSQGTLNYGYTF
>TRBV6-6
CASSYSLTSNEKLFF
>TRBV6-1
CASSENRVGNQPQHF
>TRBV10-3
CAISKQATSAGNTIYF
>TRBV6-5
CASSKPGQNEKLFF
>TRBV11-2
CASSSLTGMNTEAFF
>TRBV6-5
CASSFEQYYGYTF
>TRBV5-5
CASSFGDNQPQHF
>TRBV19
CASSGGSLNEKLFF